The subject of this entry is one T cell receptor beta chain. Antigen: not known. This record comes from a study of monozygotic twins with inflammatory bowel disease. The CDR3 contains 13 residues. TCRdb processed the 5' RACE reads again and assigns one entry to each CDR3 protein, with no DNA. The ten top clones account for less than 7.5%, within a sample of about 160,000 distinct CDR3 sequences. Broader study findings: Backing was not found for a single strong signal or clonotype associated with IBD. Immunosuppressive treatment differences may have increased patient repertoire variability.

This receptor was obtained from a human donor with ulcerative colitis or Crohn's disease, or a healthy co-twin of an affected twin (not recorded which). The J gene is TRBJ2-5, the V gene TRBV12-3 or TRBV12-4; TCRdb reports TRBD2, a call that lacks DNA to check it against. Sample: blood. The CDR3 region is CASSLGRKETQYF.